Listed here are 30 T cell receptor beta chains from one sample, sequenced in a study of blood T cell repertoires in COVID-19. Repertoires were generated with immunoSEQ multiplex PCR, while TCRdb's copy carries only in-frame clones and drops some. The data show about 79,000 clones, about 89% seen once. Sequenced input: peripheral blood. Receptors were obtained from a man aged 65-85 years with active or convalescent COVID-19.

This chain uses TRBV15 with TRBJ1-2; unclear D gene. Looked up from germline, CDR1 is LNHNV and CDR2 is YYDKDF (reference sequence). The CDR3 extends over 14 amino acids. The V and J ends lost 0 bases and 5 bases respectively, with 10 bases between them. CDR3 sequence (DNA): TGTGCCACCAGCAGAGATCAAGCCTTTTATGGCTACACCTTC. Translation gives CATSRDQAFYGYTF.

The chain combines TRBV18 with TRBJ2-7; 10 bases map to TRBD2. Trimming took 3 bases from V and 6 from J; bases not matched to a gene: 14. The CDR3 has 17 amino acids. Germline V lookup: CDR1 KGHSH, CDR2 LQKENI. The CDR3 region has the DNA TGTGCCAGCTCACCCGTTCATTCAGCGGGAGGGCCCTCCGAGCAGTACTTC. Translating it yields CASSPVHSAGGPSEQYF.

The chain uses TRBV9 and TRBJ1-5; 8 bases are shared with TRBD1. This CDR3 spans 15 amino acids. Germline V gene lookup returns CDR1 SGDLS and CDR2 YYNGEE. V lost 6 bases to trimming and J lost 3 bases; unmatched junction nucleotides: 8. In DNA, the CDR3 is TGTGCCAGCACCCACAGGGGGTCAAACAATCAGCCCCAGCATTTT. This encodes CASTHRGSNNQPQHF. The full variable domain, its missing parts supplied by reference TRBV9 and TRBJ1-5, is DSGVTQTPKHLITATGQRVTLRCSPRSGDLSVYWYQQSLDQGLQFLIQYYNGEERAKGNILERFSAQQFPDLHSELNLSSLELGDSALYFCASTHRGSNNQPQHFGDGTRLSIL.

The chain recombines TRBV5-1 with TRBJ1-4; 7 bases are shared with TRBD1. Germline trimming cut 1 base from V and 6 bases from J; bases unmatched to any gene: 9. This CDR3 spans 16 amino acids. Germline V CDR1 and CDR2: SGHRS, YFSETQ. The CDR3 DNA reads TGCGCCAGCAGCTTGCTCGTGGGACAGCGACATGAAAAACTGTTTTTT. This sequence encodes CASSLLVGQRHEKLFF.

This clone was observed a single time. This chain joins TRBV6-5 and TRBJ2-5; 9 bases are a match to TRBD2. This CDR3 has 15 residues. With 7 bases clipped from V and 0 bases from J, the junction kept 6 bases outside the gene matches. Germline V gene data show CDR1 as MNHEY and CDR2 as SVGAGI. The CDR3 DNA follows: TGTGCCAGCAAGGGGACTAGCCGGTACCAAGAGACCCAGTACTTC. Protein sequence: CASKGTSRYQETQYF.

V gene TRBV5-1 combines with J gene TRBJ1-5; D gene unclear. The CDR3 length is 15 residues. Germline assignment: CDR1 SGHRS and CDR2 YFSETQ. V was cut by 2 bases and J by 2 bases, with 11 bases left in between. The CDR3 coding sequence is TGCGCCAGCAGCTTACGAGAGGGAGGCAATCAGCCCCAGCATTTT. As protein: CASSLREGGNQPQHF.

DNA for the CDR3: TGTGCCAGTAGTCAGGGGCCTCAGCCCCAGCATTTT. Amino acids: CASSQGPQPQHF. V and J are TRBV19 and TRBJ1-5, with D maybe TRBD1 (6 bases). Trimming took off 5 bases at V and 6 bases at J, with 8 bases between the two ends. Germline V gives CDR1 LNHDA, CDR2 SQIVND (reference sequence). The CDR3 is made up of 12 amino acids. Full variable domain (outside the CDR3, taken from reference TRBV19 and TRBJ1-5): DGGITQSPKYLFRKEGQNVTLSCEQNLNHDAMYWYRQDPGQGLRLIYYSQIVNDFQKGDIAEGYSVSREKKESFPLTVTSAQKNPTAFYLCASSQGPQPQHFGDGTRLSIL.

The chain recombines TRBV6-5 with TRBJ2-5; D unresolved. From germline, CDR1 is MNHEY and CDR2 SVGAGI. Between the trimmed V and J ends, which lost 7 bases and 8 bases, there was a span of 23 bases. The CDR3 sequence is 15 residues long. This CDR3 is CASTNAGARGFTQYF. CDR3 in DNA: TGTGCCAGCACCAACGCCGGCGCTCGAGGCTTTACCCAGTACTTC.

This clone was observed a single time. The V call is TRBV11-2, the J call TRBJ1-2; TRBD1 is a possible D gene (5 bases). Between the trimmed V and J ends, which lost 4 bases and 7 bases, there was a span of 13 bases. The CDR3 has 13 residues. Germline values: CDR1 SGHAT, CDR2 FQNNGV. The CDR3 here is CASSWQGFGGYTF. For the CDR3, the DNA is TGTGCCAGCAGCTGGCAGGGATTCGGTGGCTACACCTTC.

CDR3 in DNA: TGTGCCAGTAGTATCCATAGCGGCGGCTACACCTTC. This encodes CASSIHSGGYTF. The chain couples TRBV19 to TRBJ1-2, with D unresolved. Trimming shortened V by 3 bases and J by 8 bases, and 10 bases separated the two germline ends. The CDR3 consists of 12 residues. The germline CDR1 and CDR2 sequences are LNHDA and SQIVND (reference sequence).

The chain links TRBV5-4 to TRBJ2-7, with 7 positions matching TRBD2. After removal of 4 bases from V and 2 bases from J, the junction contained 12 bases not matched to a gene. Germline lookup yields CDR1 SGHNT and CDR2 YYREEE (reference sequence). The CDR3 sequence is 16 residues long. CDR3 loop: CASSLVGGGSPYEQYF. CDR3 in DNA: TGTGCCAGCAGCCTAGTGGGGGGAGGGTCCCCCTACGAGCAGTACTTC.

The CDR3 DNA reads as TGCGCCAGCAGCTTAGAGACAGGGATGAACACTGAAGCTTTCTTT. Its translation is CASSLETGMNTEAFF. The chain carries TRBV5-1 and TRBJ1-1, with TRBD1 identical over 7 bases. J was trimmed by 0 bases and V by 2 bases; bases with no gene match: 4. CDR3 size: 15 residues. Germline assignment: CDR1 SGHRS and CDR2 YFSETQ.

The chain joins TRBV2 to TRBJ2-3; 11 bases are a match to TRBD2. V shed 6 bases, J shed 0 bases, and the junction held 14 bases outside the gene matches. Germline values: CDR1 SNHLY, CDR2 FYNNEI. The CDR3 contains 19 residues. The CDR3 DNA sequence: TGTGCCAGCAGAACCCTCGTTGGACTAGCGGGCTCTAGCACAGATACGCAGTATTTT. Translation gives CASRTLVGLAGSSTDTQYF.

J is TRBJ2-3 and V is TRBV7-9; the D is unclear. This CDR3 has 14 amino acids. CDR1 is SEHNR and CDR2 is FQNEAQ in the germline V gene (reference sequence). Trimming stripped 1 base from V and 5 bases from J, with 10 bases between. CDR3 residues: CASSLGISGDTQYF. For the CDR3, the DNA is TGTGCCAGCAGCTTAGGGATTTCGGGAGATACGCAGTATTTT.

The J gene is TRBJ1-1, the V gene TRBV9, with 9 bases that match TRBD1. CDR3 length equals 15 residues. CDR1 is SGDLS, CDR2 YYNGEE, per germline. The trim removed 4 bases at V and 4 bases at J, leaving 8 bases unmatched. CDR3 region: CASSPIQGALTEAFF. The CDR3 DNA sequence: TGTGCCAGCAGCCCGATACAGGGGGCTCTCACTGAAGCTTTCTTT.

The rearrangement uses TRBV7-5 and TRBJ1-6; the DNA was not used to check the table's D call, TRBD1. TRBV7-5 is recorded as a pseudogene. The CDR3 covers 20 residues. CDR3 nucleotide sequence: TGTGCCAGAAGCTCGCTGGGACAGGGGCCGCCTGATTTACTGAATTCACCCCTCCACTTT. This gives the protein CARSSLGQGPPDLLNSPLHF.

This sequence joins TRBV6-2 or TRBV6-3 and TRBJ1-4, with 7 bases aligning to TRBD1. The CDR3 runs to 16 residues. Unmatched junction bases numbered 6, after V lost 5 bases and J lost 0 bases. The germline CDR1 and CDR2 sequences are MNHEY and SVGEGT. The CDR3 DNA reads TGTGCCAGCAGTAAGCCTACAGGGGCAACTAATGAAAAACTGTTTTTT. Residues: CASSKPTGATNEKLFF.

V is TRBV9 and J is TRBJ2-3, with TRBD2 identical over 11 bases. This CDR3 has 18 amino acids. The trim removed 3 bases at V and 2 bases at J, leaving 11 bases unmatched. The germline V gene encodes CDR1 SGDLS and CDR2 YYNGEE. DNA for the CDR3: TGTGCCAGCAGCGCCAACCGGGGGACTAGCGGCCTCACAGATACGCAGTATTTT. Amino acids: CASSANRGTSGLTDTQYF.

This chain uses TRBV20-1 with TRBJ2-3; TRBD2 matches at 11 bases. The length of the CDR3 is 17 residues. V shed 3 bases, J shed 3 bases, and the junction held 11 bases outside the gene matches. Germline V lookup: CDR1 DFQATT, CDR2 SNEGSKA (reference sequence). The CDR3 nucleotides are TGCAGTGCTAGTCAACGGGATAGCGGGAGGGCGACAGATACGCAGTATTTT. As protein: CSASQRDSGRATDTQYF.

The J gene is TRBJ1-5, the V gene TRBV6-2 or TRBV6-3, with D uncertain. Germline CDR1 and CDR2: MNHEY and SVGEGT. V gave up 0 bases and J gave up 0 bases, with 15 bases separating them. This CDR3 region has 18 residues. The CDR3 loop reads CASSYSFRENYSNQPQHF. CDR3 DNA sequence: TGTGCCAGCAGTTACTCCTTTCGGGAGAACTATAGCAATCAGCCCCAGCATTTT.

CDR3 in DNA: TGTGCCAGCAGCTGGGGACTCGTGAACACTGAAGCTTTCTTT. This gives the protein CASSWGLVNTEAFF. This sequence joins TRBV5-8 and TRBJ1-1; TRBD1 might be the D (5 bases). The CDR3 runs to 14 residues. CDR1 and CDR2 (germline): SGHTS, YDEGEE. V gave up 3 bases and J gave up 0 bases, with 9 bases separating them. Full variable domain (rest looked up from reference TRBV5-8 and TRBJ1-1): EAGVTQSPTHLIKTRGQQATLRCSPISGHTSVYWYQQALGLGLQFLLWYDEGEERNRGNFPPRFSGRQFPNYSSELNVNALELEDSALYLCASSWGLVNTEAFFGQGTRLTVV.

The chain employs TRBV30 and TRBJ1-1, with D unresolved. V lost 0 bases to trimming and J lost 1 base, with 6 bases between them. CDR1 GTSNPN and CDR2 SVGIG come from the germline V gene (reference sequence). This CDR3 region has 13 residues. The CDR3 region has the DNA TGTGCCTGGAGTGTGAGCCCGAACACTGAAGCTTTCTTT. Protein product: CAWSVSPNTEAFF.

The chain couples TRBV11-3 to TRBJ1-1; no clear D. Per the germline V gene, CDR1 is SGHNT and CDR2 is YENEEA. V lost 1 base and J lost 5, with 11 bases in between. The CDR3 spans 14 residues. CDR3 bases: TGTGCCAGCAGCTTAGCCCCCCGAGGAACTGAAGCTTTCTTT. Its protein product is CASSLAPRGTEAFF. Full variable domain (rest looked up from reference TRBV11-3 and TRBJ1-1): EAGVVQSPRYKIIEKKQPVAFWCNPISGHNTLYWYLQNLGQGPELLIRYENEEAVDDSQLPKDRFSAERLKGVDSTLKIQPAELGDSAVYLCASSLAPRGTEAFFGQGTRLTVV.

The chain employs TRBV7-8 and TRBJ1-2, with TRBD1 as a possible D gene (5 bases). The CDR3 spans 13 residues. CDR1 and CDR2 (germline): SGHVS, FQNEAQ. Trimming removed 4 bases at V and 4 bases at J, with 10 bases between. This CDR3 reads CASSSRASYGYTF. The CDR3 DNA is TGTGCCAGCAGCTCCAGGGCAAGCTATGGCTACACCTTC.

V gene TRBV3-1 (or the pseudogene TRBV3-2) combines with J gene TRBJ2-7; possible D gene TRBD2, 5 bases. The CDR3 covers 13 residues. Germline V gives CDR1 LGHDT, CDR2 YNNKEL (reference sequence). V was clipped by 4 bases and J by 6 bases, with 13 bases between them. The CDR3 bases are TGTGCCAGCAGCCCACGCTTAGAGGGCGAGCAGTACTTC. This codes for CASSPRLEGEQYF.

The CDR3 nucleotides are TGTGCAAGTCGCTTAGAGAATGAAGGGAGTATCCCCTACGAGCAGTACTTC. This encodes CASRLENEGSIPYEQYF. This rearrangement joins TRBV12-2 to TRBJ2-7; TRBD2 is the table's D call and was not checked against the DNA. TRBV12-2 represents a pseudogene. The CDR3 is made up of 17 amino acids.

This clone is a singleton in its sample. The rearrangement links TRBV30 to TRBJ2-3; no clear D gene. CDR1 is GTSNPN, CDR2 SVGIG, per germline (reference sequence). V lost 4 bases and J 6 bases, leaving 11 bases between the germline ends. CDR3 length equals 12 residues. The DNA of the CDR3 is TGTGCCTGGACAAAGAGCAAGGATACGCAGTATTTT. Translation: CAWTKSKDTQYF.

The V and J genes are TRBV5-1 and TRBJ2-2; possibly TRBD2 for D (6 bases). CDR1 and CDR2 from the germline V gene are SGHRS and YFSETQ. The CDR3 runs 15 residues. V gave up 0 bases and J gave up 6 bases, with 12 bases separating them. The CDR3 coding sequence is TGCGCCAGCAGCTTGGAGGCGGGACTTTCCGGGGAGCTGTTTTTT. This gives the protein CASSLEAGLSGELFF.

This chain uses TRBV29-1 with TRBJ2-5, with a weak D call TRBD1 (6 bases). Germline CDR1 reads SQVTM; CDR2 reads ANQGSEA. V lost 5 bases and J lost 1, with 11 bases in between. The CDR3 sequence is 13 residues long. The CDR3 sequence is CSVSRGSQETQYF. CDR3 coding DNA: TGCAGCGTTTCTAGGGGGTCCCAAGAGACCCAGTACTTC.

V and J are TRBV6-5 and TRBJ2-5; D ambiguous. The CDR3 sequence is 15 residues long. Germline V gene lookup returns CDR1 MNHEY and CDR2 SVGAGI. Trimming left V 1 base short and J 5 bases short, with 14 bases between. CDR3 nucleotide sequence: TGTGCCAGCAGTTACTATGTCTCCCGGTGGGAGACCCAGTACTTC. It is translated as CASSYYVSRWETQYF.